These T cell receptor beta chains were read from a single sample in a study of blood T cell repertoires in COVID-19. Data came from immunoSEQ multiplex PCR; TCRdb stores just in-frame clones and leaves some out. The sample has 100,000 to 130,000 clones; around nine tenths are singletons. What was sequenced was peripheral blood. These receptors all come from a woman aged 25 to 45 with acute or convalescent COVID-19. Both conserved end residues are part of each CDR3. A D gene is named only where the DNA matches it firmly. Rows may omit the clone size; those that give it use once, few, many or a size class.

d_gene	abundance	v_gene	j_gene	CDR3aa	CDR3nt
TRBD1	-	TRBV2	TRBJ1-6	CATSRDRGRETLHF	TGTGCCACCTCCCGGGACAGGGGGAGGGAAACCCTCCACTTT
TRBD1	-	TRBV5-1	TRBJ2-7	CASSLGGQGNEQYF	TGCGCCAGCAGCTTGGGGGGACAGGGTAACGAGCAGTACTTC
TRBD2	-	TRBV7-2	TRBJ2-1	CASSTNGGTSNEQFF	TGTGCCAGCAGCACTAATGGCGGGACTAGCAATGAGCAGTTCTTC
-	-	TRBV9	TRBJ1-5	CASSVGGYQPQHF	TGTGCCAGCAGCGTAGGAGGGTACCAGCCCCAGCATTTT
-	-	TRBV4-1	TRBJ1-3	CASSQEGGGRIGGNTIYF	TGCGCCAGCAGCCAAGAGGGAGGGGGGAGGATCGGCGGAAACACCATATATTTT
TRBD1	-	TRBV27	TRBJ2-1	CASSSPGGDEQFF	TGTGCCAGCAGTTCCCCAGGGGGCGATGAGCAGTTCTTC
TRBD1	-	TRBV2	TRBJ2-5	CASSGQAQGVGTQYF	TGTGCCAGCAGCGGACAAGCACAGGGGGTCGGGACCCAGTACTTC
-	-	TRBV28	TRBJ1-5	CATQGGNQPQHF	TGTGCCACCCAGGGCGGCAATCAGCCCCAGCATTTT
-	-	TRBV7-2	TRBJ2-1	CASSSSGAYDEQFF	TGTGCCAGCAGCTCTTCGGGAGCCTACGATGAGCAGTTCTTC
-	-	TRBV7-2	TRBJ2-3	CASSPRTVSTDTQYF	TGTGCCAGCAGCCCCCGGACAGTTAGCACAGATACGCAGTATTTT
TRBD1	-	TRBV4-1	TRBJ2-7	CASSQNPGQGGEQYF	TGCGCCAGCAGCCAAAATCCGGGACAGGGTGGCGAGCAGTACTTC
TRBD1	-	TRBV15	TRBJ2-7	CATSRGDRGPVEQYF	TGTGCCACCAGCAGGGGGGACAGGGGCCCGGTGGAGCAGTACTTC
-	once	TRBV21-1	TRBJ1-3	CASSNGRVSGNTIYF	TGTGCCAGCAGCAACGGCAGGGTGTCCGGAAACACCATATATTTT
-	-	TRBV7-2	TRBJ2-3	CASSLSLTDTQYF	TGTGCCAGCAGCTTATCCCTCACAGATACGCAGTATTTT
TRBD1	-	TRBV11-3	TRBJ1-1	CASSSHRTGYTEAFF	TGTGCCAGCAGCTCACACAGGACAGGTTACACTGAAGCTTTCTTT
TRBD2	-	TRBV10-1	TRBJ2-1	CASSARRGISDEQFF	TGCGCCAGCAGTGCACGGCGGGGGATTTCGGATGAGCAGTTCTTC